These 21 T cell receptor beta chains were all obtained from the same sample, sequenced in a study of blood T cells in healthy people across ages. A sample-barcoded 5' primer and a J-beta primer mix were used in a second PCR of roughly 7 to 11 cycles. TCRdb reprocessed the 5' RACE reads with MiXCR, giving one entry per CDR3 protein. The top ten clones hold around 30% of a sample with about 670,000 distinct CDR3 sequences, around 43% of them seen once. The sequenced sample was blood. These receptors came from a man older than 75 in good health.

This rearrangement joins TRBV7-9 to TRBJ1-1; 7 nucleotides agree with TRBD1. Germline CDR1 SEHNR, CDR2 FQNEAQ (reference sequence). V shed 4 bases and J 1 base; nucleotides not matched to a gene: 3. This CDR3 has 14 residues. The CDR3 protein is CASSYGTANTEAFF. CDR3 sequence (DNA): TGTGCCAGCAGCTACGGGACAGCGAACACTGAAGCTTTCTTT.

V usage is TRBV6-1 and J usage is TRBJ1-2; D remains ambiguous. Germline CDR1 and CDR2: MNHNS and SASEGT. The V and J ends lost 3 bases and 6 bases respectively, with 11 bases between them. The CDR3 is 13 amino acids. The CDR3 sequence is CASSDSREDGYTF. The CDR3 DNA is TGTGCCAGCAGTGATAGTAGGGAGGATGGCTACACCTTC.

A few counts support this clonotype. V is TRBV29-1 and J is TRBJ1-4; D unclear. Per the germline V gene, CDR1 is SQVTM and CDR2 is ANQGSEA. V was clipped by 1 base and J by 7 bases, with 13 bases between them. This CDR3 comprises 14 residues. The CDR3 DNA follows: TGCAGCGTTGAAGTGGGGAAGGCGGGTGAAAAACTGTTTTTT. Its protein is CSVEVGKAGEKLFF.

The chain links TRBV7-9 to TRBJ1-2; maybe TRBD1 (5 bases). The CDR3 spans 14 residues. Germline CDR1 SEHNR, CDR2 FQNEAQ (reference sequence). V lost 3 bases to trimming and J lost 2 bases, with 10 bases between them. CDR3 loop: CASSLEAGNYGYTF. The CDR3 nucleotides are TGTGCCAGCAGCTTGGAGGCAGGGAACTATGGCTACACCTTC.

This clonotype was picked up a small number of times. This chain joins TRBV20-1 and TRBJ1-2; maybe TRBD1 (6 bases). Per the germline V gene, CDR1 is DFQATT and CDR2 is SNEGSKA (reference sequence). The germline V and J ends were trimmed by 0 bases and 7 bases, with 12 bases remaining between them. CDR3 length: 13 amino acids. The CDR3 bases are TGCAGTGCTAGAGATACAGGGATTCCTGGCTACACCTTC. As protein: CSARDTGIPGYTF.

The DNA of the CDR3 is TGTGCCAGCAGACCTCCTACGGGCAGCCAAGAGACCCAGTTCTTC. Its protein product is CASRPPTGSQETQFF. V gene TRBV6-6 combines with J gene TRBJ2-1; D gene uncertain. V lost 6 bases to trimming and J lost 13 bases, with 25 bases between them. The CDR3 extends over 15 amino acids. Germline loops: CDR1 MNHNY, CDR2 SVGAGI (reference sequence).

With regard to this clonotype: Mismatch with germline at one junction end may stem from a read error. This chain's CDR3 is CSARRAKQGDQPRHF. CDR3 nucleotides: TGCAGTGCTAGAAGAGCGAAACAGGGGGATCAGCCCCGGCATTTT. The V call is TRBV20-1, the J call TRBJ1-5; 8 bases map to TRBD1. Germline V CDR1 and CDR2: DFQATT, SNEGSKA (reference sequence). This CDR3 contains 15 residues.

This clonotype has at least ten counts. The genes are TRBV12-3 or TRBV12-4 and TRBJ2-1; 10 bases are a match to TRBD2. The DNA end is a closer match to TRBJ2-7, so the J assignment may be wrong. This CDR3 comprises 15 residues. The CDR3 DNA sequence: TGTGCCAGCGGTGGACTAGCGGATTCCTACAATGAGCAGTACTTC. It encodes CASGGLADSYNEQYF.

Turning to this clonotype: A much larger clone is a single base away; this may be a read error. This chain links TRBV10-3 with TRBJ2-7; 12 bases align to TRBD2. In germline, CDR1 is ENHRY, CDR2 SYGVKD. This CDR3 comprises 15 residues. V gave up 4 bases and J gave up 7 bases; unmatched junction bases: 8. CDR3 bases: TGTGCCATCAGTGTAAAGACTAGCGGGAGCAATGAGCAGTACTTC. This gives the protein CAISVKTSGSNEQYF.

This clonotype was seen a single time. This chain links TRBV7-2 with TRBJ1-1, with D possibly TRBD1 on 5 matching bases. Between the trimmed V and J ends, which lost 6 bases and 1 base, there was a span of 9 bases. Germline V gives CDR1 SGHTA, CDR2 FQGNSA. This CDR3 comprises 13 residues. The CDR3 nucleotides are TGTGCCAGCAGGACAGACAGGAACACTGAAGCTTTCTTT. Translated: CASRTDRNTEAFF.

The chain uses TRBV2 and TRBJ1-1; unclear D gene. This CDR3 has 12 residues. V was pared by 7 bases and J by 5 bases, with 11 bases between. Germline-derived CDR1 and CDR2 are SNHLY and FYNNEI. Here the CDR3 DNA reads TGTGCCAGCAAGTTTGGGGAGACTGAAGCTTTCTTT. Translated, it gives CASKFGETEAFF.

V usage is TRBV20-1 and J usage is TRBJ1-5; no definite D call. The CDR3 is 15 residues long. V lost 3 bases and J lost 1, with 13 bases in between. Germline CDR1 and CDR2: DFQATT and SNEGSKA (reference sequence). The CDR3 reads CSARGPPLSNQPQHF. As DNA, the CDR3 is TGCAGTGCTAGGGGTCCCCCTTTAAGCAATCAGCCCCAGCATTTT.

Written as DNA, the CDR3 is TGCGCCAGCAGCCAAGATAACAGGACTCCGTATGGCTACACCTTC. Amino acid sequence: CASSQDNRTPYGYTF. This chain uses TRBV4-1 with TRBJ1-2; perhaps TRBD1 as D (5 bases). The CDR3 is 15 residues long. The V end lost 0 bases, the J end lost 5 bases, and 13 bases lay between the germline ends. Germline V gives CDR1 MGHRA, CDR2 YSYEKL.

This clonotype came up a few times. This sequence joins TRBV2 and TRBJ2-1; 8 bases fit TRBD2. Germline V CDR1 and CDR2: SNHLY, FYNNEI. The CDR3 spans 14 residues. Trimming at V came to 6 bases and at J to 9 bases, leaving 10 bases not matched to a gene. CDR3 loop: CASSLAGPQGEQFF. Written as DNA, the CDR3 is TGTGCCAGCAGCCTAGCGGGCCCTCAGGGTGAGCAGTTCTTC.

This clonotype was detected a few times. The chain employs TRBV14 and TRBJ1-4; the D is unclear. The CDR3 totals 15 residues. V was clipped by 2 bases and J by 8 bases, with 15 bases between them. Germline V lookup: CDR1 SGHDN, CDR2 FVKESK. The CDR3 loop is CASSQLGQRREKLFF. In DNA form, the CDR3 reads TGTGCCAGCAGCCAATTGGGCCAGCGGCGCGAAAAACTGTTTTTT.

This clonotype was counted only a few times. This chain joins TRBV28 and TRBJ2-1, with TRBD1 as a possible D gene (5 bases). The CDR3 extends over 14 amino acids. Trimming took 7 bases from V and 0 from J, leaving 10 bases between them. CDR1 MDHEN and CDR2 SYDVKM come from the germline V gene. CDR3 DNA: TGTGCCAGCACCCAGGGAAACTCCTACAATGAGCAGTTCTTC. Amino acid sequence: CASTQGNSYNEQFF.

The sample holds a few counts of this clonotype. V and J are TRBV9 and TRBJ1-2; D is possibly TRBD1 (6 bases). The CDR3 loop spans 15 amino acids. Germline V gene data show CDR1 as SGDLS and CDR2 as YYNGEE. V shed 3 bases and J shed 6 bases, with 18 bases lying between them. Here the CDR3 DNA reads TGTGCCAGCAGCGCTTCAGGGGCCGCGGGCCATGGCTACACCTTC. Its protein product is CASSASGAAGHGYTF.

The sample holds a few counts of this clonotype. The chain is built from TRBV5-1 and TRBJ2-5; 8 nucleotides agree with TRBD1. The CDR3 contains 15 residues. Germline-derived CDR1 and CDR2 are SGHRS and YFSETQ. Losses at the gene ends were 0 bases for V and 1 base for J; bases not matched to a gene: 2. The CDR3 bases are TGCGCCAGCAGCTTGGCAGGGGGCGGCCAAGAGACCCAGTACTTC. It is translated as CASSLAGGGQETQYF.

The rearrangement links TRBV6-5 to TRBJ2-3; D is undetermined. CDR3 size: 13 residues. Germline V lookup: CDR1 MNHEY, CDR2 SVGAGI. The V gene lost 6 bases and the J gene lost 0 bases, with 7 bases spanning the gap. The CDR3 here is CASRLTSTDTQYF. As DNA, the CDR3 is TGTGCCAGCAGGCTGACTAGCACAGATACGCAGTATTTT.

The chain couples TRBV9 to TRBJ2-5, with D maybe TRBD1 (7 bases). Germline lookup yields CDR1 SGDLS and CDR2 YYNGEE. V lost 3 bases and J 5 bases, leaving 17 bases between the germline ends. The CDR3 has 15 residues. CDR3 DNA: TGTGCCAGCAGCGAGAGGAGGGGGCTCGTGGAGACCCAGTACTTC. Protein product: CASSERRGLVETQYF.

V usage is TRBV7-6 and J usage is TRBJ2-4; 10 bases align to TRBD1. The V segment lost 1 base and the J segment 13 bases; nucleotides outside the gene matches: 10. Germline CDR1 SGHVS, CDR2 FNYEAQ. CDR3 length equals 15 residues. CDR3 in amino acids: CASSLVGQGIGEQYF. CDR3 sequence (DNA): TGTGCCAGCAGCTTAGTGGGACAGGGGATAGGAGAGCAGTACTTC.